These 18 T cell receptor beta chains originate from one sample sequenced in a study of shared clonotypes between healthy human individuals. Naive CD8 cells were CD45RO-negative, positively selected for CCR7, excluding terminally differentiated effector memory CD45RA+ cells. Clones were sequenced by immunoSEQ multiplex PCR, and TCRdb holds only the in-frame ones, with some missing. The data show around 2,000,000 clones, about 95% seen once. The sample taken for sequencing was naive CD8+ T cells sorted from blood. Receptors were obtained from a man aged 18 to 30 in good health.

The chain links TRBV5-5 to TRBJ1-3, with D perhaps TRBD1 (6 bases). CDR3 length: 16 residues. The V and J ends lost 0 bases and 3 bases respectively, with 13 bases between them. CDR1 is SGHKS and CDR2 is YYEKEE in the germline V gene (reference sequence). CDR3 nucleotides: TGTGCCAGCAGCTTGGATGGGGGCTCGGATGGAAACACCATATATTTT. This encodes CASSLDGGSDGNTIYF.

The rearrangement joins TRBV11-2 to TRBJ2-1; tentative D call: TRBD1 (5 bases). The germline gives CDR1 SGHAT, CDR2 FQNNGV. This CDR3 has 19 amino acids. V dropped 0 bases and J dropped 0 bases, with 18 bases sitting between them. For the CDR3, the DNA is TGTGCCAGCAGCTTAGATGGGATCTGGGGCAGTAGCTCCTACAATGAGCAGTTCTTC. Residues: CASSLDGIWGSSSYNEQFF.

The CDR3 coding sequence is TGTGCCAGCACCTTCGGGCCCAGTCAGCCCCAGCATTTT. Translation: CASTFGPSQPQHF. The V gene is TRBV28, the J gene TRBJ1-5; the D is unclear. The CDR3 length is 13 residues. V shed 7 bases and J shed 6 bases, with 13 bases lying between them. Germline CDR1 is MDHEN and CDR2 is SYDVKM.

The V call is TRBV30, the J call TRBJ2-7; D is uncertain. The V end lost 3 bases, the J end lost 3 bases, and 6 bases lay between the germline ends. This CDR3 is built from 11 residues. Germline V lookup: CDR1 GTSNPN, CDR2 SVGIG (reference sequence). The CDR3 bases are TGTGCCTGGAGCCCCCACTACGAGCAGTACTTC. This translates into CAWSPHYEQYF.

The chain recombines TRBV2 with TRBJ1-1; D is uncertain. Germline-derived CDR1 and CDR2 are SNHLY and FYNNEI. V lost 5 bases and J 2 bases, leaving 9 bases between the germline ends. The CDR3 has 13 amino acids. Written as DNA, the CDR3 is TGTGCCAGCAGTCCCGGCACCAACACTGAAGCTTTCTTT. Translated, it gives CASSPGTNTEAFF.

The chain joins TRBV6-5 to TRBJ2-1, with a tentative D call TRBD2 (6 bases). The CDR3 totals 15 residues. Trimming left V 11 bases short and J 2 bases short, with 19 bases between. Looked up from germline, CDR1 is MNHEY and CDR2 is SVGAGI. CDR3 region: CASDLGRPTYNEQFF. DNA of the CDR3: TGTGCCTCGGACCTGGGGAGGCCTACCTACAATGAGCAGTTCTTC.

This chain joins TRBV7-9 and TRBJ2-7, with 7 bases that match TRBD1. There are 15 residues in the CDR3. Germline V CDR1 and CDR2: SEHNR, FQNEAQ (reference sequence). The ends lost 6 bases at V and 5 bases at J; junction bases unmatched: 13. The CDR3 here is CASSPPSGTVNEQYF. CDR3 coding DNA: TGTGCCAGCAGTCCACCTTCCGGGACAGTAAACGAGCAGTACTTC.

This chain uses TRBV6-6 with TRBJ2-1, with 7 bases fitting TRBD1. The V gene end was trimmed by 7 bases and the J gene end by 9 bases; junction bases not matched to a gene: 12. Germline CDR1 MNHNY, CDR2 SVGAGI (reference sequence). The CDR3 consists of 14 residues. CDR3 DNA sequence: TGTGCCAGCACCCACCGAGACAGGGACATTGAGCAGTTCTTC. This translates into CASTHRDRDIEQFF.

The rearrangement joins TRBV5-1 to TRBJ2-3; 9 positions match TRBD1. Germline trimming cut 4 bases from V and 0 bases from J; bases unmatched to any gene: 3. There are 15 residues in the CDR3. CDR1 and CDR2 from the germline V gene are SGHRS and YFSETQ. CDR3 coding DNA: TGCGCCAGCAGCCATGGGACAGGGAGCACAGATACGCAGTATTTT. Protein: CASSHGTGSTDTQYF.

V gene TRBV5-1 combines with J gene TRBJ1-2, with TRBD1 identical over 8 bases. The V gene's germline CDR1 is SGHRS and CDR2 YFSETQ. J gave up 8 bases and V 4 bases, and 13 bases lay outside the gene matches. This CDR3 is 15 amino acids long. The CDR3 loop is CASSKGQDPFIGYTF. The CDR3 coding sequence is TGCGCCAGCAGCAAGGGACAGGACCCTTTTATCGGCTACACCTTC.

Notes on this clone: The identical CDR3 is also encoded by other nucleotide sequences in the sample. The chain uses TRBV30 and TRBJ1-1, with D uncertain. The germline gives CDR1 GTSNPN, CDR2 SVGIG (reference sequence). This CDR3 comprises 12 residues. Trimming cost V 0 bases and J 5 bases, with 7 bases left between them. Here the CDR3 reads CAWSVVGTEAFF. The CDR3 nucleotides read TGTGCCTGGAGTGTAGTGGGGACTGAAGCTTTCTTT.

As regards this clone: At one end, the junction sequence differs from germline, possibly due to a read error. Other nucleotide sequences in the sample specify the same CDR3. V usage is TRBV5-4 and J usage is TRBJ2-7; D is uncertain. CDR3 length equals 11 residues. In germline, CDR1 is SGHNT, CDR2 YYREEE (reference sequence). The CDR3 loop is CASSISYEQYF. The CDR3 DNA follows: TGTGCCTCAAGCATCTCCTATGAGCAGTACTTC.

Here the CDR3 DNA reads TGTGCCAGCAGTTTTGCCGTCTGGCTCGAGCAGTACTTC. Its protein is CASSFAVWLEQYF. The chain joins TRBV28 to TRBJ2-7; no definite D call. Between the trimmed V and J ends, which lost 3 bases and 6 bases, there was a span of 12 bases. CDR1 is MDHEN, CDR2 SYDVKM, per germline. This CDR3 is 13 amino acids long. The complete variable domain, with remaining parts taken from reference TRBV28 and TRBJ2-7, reads DVKVTQSSRYLVKRTGEKVFLECVQDMDHENMFWYRQDPGLGLRLIYFSYDVKMKEKGDIPEGYSVSREKKERFSLILESASTNQTSMYLCASSFAVWLEQYFGPGTRLTVT.

The chain recombines TRBV5-1 with TRBJ1-1; D might be TRBD1 (5 bases). The CDR3 is made up of 14 amino acids. Trimming shortened V by 4 bases and J by 1 base, and 11 bases separated the two germline ends. Germline-derived CDR1 and CDR2 are SGHRS and YFSETQ. CDR3 DNA: TGCGCCAGCAGCCCTCGTGGGGGGAACACTGAAGCTTTCTTT. This gives the protein CASSPRGGNTEAFF.

This sequence joins TRBV21-1 and TRBJ1-1; whether TRBD1, the table's D call, matches the DNA was not checked. TRBV21-1 is described as a pseudogene. This CDR3 region has 14 residues. The CDR3 coding sequence is TGTGCCAGCAGCAACACACAGAGGAACACTGAAGCTTTCTTT. Its protein is CASSNTQRNTEAFF.

This sequence joins TRBV9 and TRBJ2-1; a possible D gene is TRBD1 (6 bases). Germline V gives CDR1 SGDLS, CDR2 YYNGEE. V was shortened by 0 bases and J by 9 bases, with 13 bases between the two germline ends. The CDR3 runs to 14 residues. CDR3 DNA sequence: TGTGCCAGCAGCGTAGACAGGGTGGGAATTGAGCAGTTCTTC. It is translated as CASSVDRVGIEQFF.

V usage is TRBV5-1 and J usage is TRBJ1-1; D ambiguous. The V end lost 0 bases, the J end lost 4 bases, and 10 bases lay between the germline ends. The CDR3 contains 14 residues. Germline CDR1 SGHRS, CDR2 YFSETQ. The CDR3 sequence: CASSLEPPGTEAFF. The CDR3 nucleotides are TGCGCCAGCAGCTTGGAGCCCCCGGGCACTGAAGCTTTCTTT.

V usage is TRBV9 and J usage is TRBJ1-2; a possible D gene is TRBD1 (5 bases). V was trimmed by 0 bases and J by 1 base, leaving 13 bases between them. Germline V gene sequence: CDR1 SGDLS, CDR2 YYNGEE. The length of the CDR3 is 16 residues. The CDR3 loop reads CASSVEGVGRNYGYTF. The CDR3 bases are TGTGCCAGCAGCGTAGAAGGGGTCGGACGTAACTATGGCTACACCTTC.